This T cell receptor (beta chain) was found in a study of blood T cell repertoires in COVID-19. The CDR3 has 16 residues. Germline loops: CDR1 MRHNA, CDR2 SNTAGT. Unmatched junction bases numbered 13, after V lost 5 bases and J lost 6 bases. This table comes from immunoSEQ multiplex PCR, and its TCRdb copy is limited to in-frame clones, with some not included. This table holds about 480,000 clones, roughly 90% found once. Source material: PBMCs or T cells enriched from blood (not recorded which). The gene calls are TRBV6-4 and TRBJ2-7, with 10 bases fitting TRBD1. This TCR came from a woman between 35 and 50 years old who had recovered from COVID-19. The CDR3 coding sequence is TGTGCCAGCAGTCACCCGGTTGGACAGGGGGTTCTCGAGCAGTACTTC. Protein: CASSHPVGQGVLEQYF.